This is a list of T cell receptor beta chains from one sample in a study of graft-versus-host responses after intestinal transplantation. Repertoires were generated with immunoSEQ multiplex PCR, while TCRdb's copy carries only in-frame clones and drops some. Among about 10,000 clones listed, more than 25% were seen once. Specimen: alloreactive CD8+ T cells from a mixed lymphocyte reaction culture, collected before intestinal transplant. The receptor source for this set is a human patient who received an intestinal transplant. Both conserved end residues are part of each CDR3. Fields, in order: V gene, J gene, D gene, clone size, CDR3 DNA, CDR3 protein. D genes are given only for firm matches. Size values are once, few and many counts, or a class for expanded clones, and some rows have none.

>TRBV2|TRBJ2-7|-|-
TGTGCCAGTCGGCCCCAGGGGACCTACGAGCAGTACTTC
CASRPQGTYEQYF
>TRBV10-3|TRBJ1-4|TRBD1|-
TGTGCCATCAGTGAGACCGGGACAGGGTTCGAAAAACTGTTTTTT
CAISETGTGFEKLFF
>TRBV6-5|TRBJ2-3|-|medium-sized
TGTGCCAGCAGTTACACGGGGTCCACAGATACGCAGTATTTT
CASSYTGSTDTQYF
>TRBV6-5|TRBJ2-3|-|-
TGTGCCAGCAGTCCCTACTTTGGGCATCCAGATACGCAGTATTTT
CASSPYFGHPDTQYF
>TRBV7-9|TRBJ2-5|-|-
TGTGCCAGCAGCGTTGACACCACCCAAGAGACCCAGTACTTC
CASSVDTTQETQYF
>TRBV9|TRBJ2-7|-|-
TGTGCCAGCAGCGAAAACAGGGAGTCTAGCTCCTACGAGCAGTACTTC
CASSENRESSSYEQYF
>TRBV27|TRBJ2-1|-|-
TGTGCCAGCACCGTTGGGGGGGGGCCCTACAATGAGCAGTTCTTC
CASTVGGGPYNEQFF
>TRBV29-1|TRBJ2-7|-|medium-sized
TGCAGCGTCGCAACAGGGAATTCCTACGAGCAGTACTTC
CSVATGNSYEQYF
>TRBV7-9|TRBJ2-3|TRBD1|-
TGTGCCAGCAGCCAAGACAGGGGATGGGGCACAGATACGCAGTATTTT
CASSQDRGWGTDTQYF
>TRBV5-4|TRBJ1-2|-|-
TGTGCCAGCAGCGGGGAACAGGGTAACTATGGCTACACCTTC
CASSGEQGNYGYTF
>TRBV4-3|TRBJ2-7|TRBD2|-
TGCGCCAGCAGCCAAGTTTGGGGGGGGACCTACGAGCAGTACTTC
CASSQVWGGTYEQYF
>TRBV9|TRBJ1-6|TRBD1|few
TGTGCCAGCAGCGTAGGGACAGGGGGTTCACCCCTCCACTTT
CASSVGTGGSPLHF
>TRBV6-1|TRBJ2-7|-|-
TGTGCCAGCAGTTATACAGGCAGCTCCTACGAGCAGTACTTC
CASSYTGSSYEQYF
>TRBV18|TRBJ2-1|-|-
TGTGCCAGCTCACCTACACAAATTCCCGTCAAAACCTACAATGAGCAGTTCTTC
CASSPTQIPVKTYNEQFF
>TRBV5-6|TRBJ2-7|TRBD2|-
TGTGCCAGCAGCTTGGGGGGGGGCTACGAGCAGTACTTC
CASSLGGGYEQYF
>TRBV23-1|TRBJ2-5|TRBD1|-
TGCGCCAGCAGCCGCCGGGACAGGGAAGAGACCCAGTACTTC
CASSRRDREETQYF
>TRBV19|TRBJ1-5|-|-
TGTGCCAGTAGCCCAGGGGCGGGCTACAATCAGCCCCAGCATTTT
CASSPGAGYNQPQHF
>TRBV9|TRBJ2-7|-|few
TGTGCCAGCAGCCCGACCCAAGTGGGGCCCTACGAGCAGTACTTC
CASSPTQVGPYEQYF
>TRBV7-8|TRBJ2-3|-|-
TGTGCCAGCAGCTTGGGCCCGGTAGAGGATACGCAGTATTTT
CASSLGPVEDTQYF
>TRBV2|TRBJ2-5|-|-
TGTGCCAGCAGTGCGACGGGTCAGTACCAAGAGACCCAGTACTTC
CASSATGQYQETQYF
>TRBV7-8|TRBJ2-1|-|few
TGTGCCTCCGGGTTCTCCTACAATGAGCAGTTCTTC
CASGFSYNEQFF
>TRBV6-5|TRBJ2-7|TRBD1|medium-sized
TGTGCCAGCAGCCACGGACAGGGGACCTACGAGCAGTACTTC
CASSHGQGTYEQYF
>TRBV7-3|TRBJ2-1|TRBD2|-
TGTGCCAGCAGCCTCCTAGCGGGGGGCCGGGAGGAGCAGTTCTTC
CASSLLAGGREEQFF
>TRBV4-2|TRBJ2-3|TRBD2|few
TGTGCCAGCAGCCAAGATAGCGGGGGGGCAGATACGCAGTATTTT
CASSQDSGGADTQYF
>TRBV27|TRBJ2-1|TRBD1|few
TGTGCCAGCAGAACAGGGGGAAACTACAATGAGCAGTTCTTC
CASRTGGNYNEQFF
>TRBV19|TRBJ2-2|TRBD2|-
TGTGCCAGTAGTGCGACTAGCGGGGGGGCCGGGGTGGGCACCGGGGAGCTGTTTTTT
CASSATSGGAGVGTGELFF
>TRBV10-3|TRBJ1-4|TRBD1|few
TGTGCCATCAGTCGGGGACAGGGGTTTGAAAAACTGTTTTTT
CAISRGQGFEKLFF
>TRBV6-5|TRBJ2-7|TRBD1|-
TGTGCCAGCAGTTACGGGACAGGGCTGTACGAGCAGTACTTC
CASSYGTGLYEQYF
>TRBV5-6|TRBJ2-2|TRBD2|-
TGTGCCAGCAGCGCCGGGACTAGCGGGGTTGCCGGGGAGCTGTTTTTT
CASSAGTSGVAGELFF
>TRBV7-9|TRBJ2-3|TRBD2|-
TGTGCCAGCAGCTTACCAATAGGACTAGCGGGGCCTGATGGTGATACGCAGTATTTT
CASSLPIGLAGPDGDTQYF
>TRBV7-9|TRBJ1-1|-|few
TGTGCCAGCATCGCACAGAACACTGAAGCTTTCTTT
CASIAQNTEAFF
>TRBV29-1|TRBJ2-7|-|-
TGCAGCGTTGAAAAAGGACAGAGGCCCTACGAGCAGTACTTC
CSVEKGQRPYEQYF
>TRBV13|TRBJ2-5|-|few
TGTGCCAGCAGCCCATTTGGTGCGGCGTTCCAAGAGACCCAGTACTTC
CASSPFGAAFQETQYF
>TRBV7-8|TRBJ1-2|-|few
TGTGCCAGCAGCTTAGGAGGGGCGGGGCTCTATGGCTACACCTTC
CASSLGGAGLYGYTF
>TRBV19|TRBJ2-2|-|-
TGTGCCAGTAGTTGGGGGACTAACACCGGGGAGCTGTTTTTT
CASSWGTNTGELFF
>TRBV5-3|TRBJ1-2|-|few
TGTGCCAGAAGCCACCGGGATTGCGACATGAGCTATGGCTACACCTTC
CARSHRDCDMSYGYTF
>TRBV2|TRBJ2-5|-|-
TGTGCCAGCAGTGAAGGGACAGCGATAAACCAAGAGACCCAGTACTTC
CASSEGTAINQETQYF
>TRBV6-1|TRBJ2-1|TRBD2|few
TGTGCCAGCACCGAGCGGGGGGTCTACAATGAGCAGTTCTTC
CASTERGVYNEQFF
>TRBV11-2|TRBJ1-3|-|-
TGTGCCAGCAGCTTTCTTCCGGGGAGGGGCTCTGGAAACACCATATATTTT
CASSFLPGRGSGNTIYF
>TRBV11-2|TRBJ2-1|TRBD2|few
TGTGCCAGCAGCTTAGGAGCGGGGGGGCTATACGAGCAGTTCTTC
CASSLGAGGLYEQFF
>TRBV19|TRBJ2-3|-|few
TGTGCCAGTAGGATACTAGCAGCTAGCACAGATACGCAGTATTTT
CASRILAASTDTQYF
>TRBV6-6|TRBJ2-7|-|-
TGTGGGGTTGCGGGTGTCGAGCAGTACTTC
CGVAGVEQYF
>TRBV7-9|TRBJ2-7|TRBD1|-
TGTGCCAGCAGCTTCGGGGACAGGGGGGAGGTAGAGCAGTACTTC
CASSFGDRGEVEQYF
>TRBV2|TRBJ2-3|TRBD1|few
TGTGCCAGCAGGACCGGGACAGGGACGGGGGATACGCAGTATTTT
CASRTGTGTGDTQYF
>TRBV9|TRBJ2-7|-|medium-sized
TGTGCCAGCAGCGTAGGGGACACCCTAACCTACGAGCAGTACTTC
CASSVGDTLTYEQYF
>TRBV11-3|TRBJ1-1|-|-
TGTGCCAGCAGCTTATCGGTCAACACTGAAGCTTTCTTT
CASSLSVNTEAFF
>TRBV6-5|TRBJ1-5|-|-
TGTGCCAGCAGTCCACAGACGATTAGCAATCAGCCCCAGCATTTT
CASSPQTISNQPQHF
>TRBV9|TRBJ2-3|TRBD2|medium-sized
TGTGCCAGCAGCGTAGCACTAGCGGGCACAGATACGCAGTATTTT
CASSVALAGTDTQYF